The text below deals with one T cell receptor (beta chain). Its antigen remains unidentified. Libraries were prepared by immunoSEQ multiplex PCR; TCRdb keeps only in-frame clonotypes and omits some of them. The sample has 50,000 to 55,000 clones, around 87% seen once. The entry originates in a study of T cells in localized non-small cell lung cancer. Study outcomes and limitations: Adjacent lung held a median 57 of the top 100 tumor clones. Clonality of T cells reached its maximum in uninvolved adjacent lung, surpassing tumor. A raised T cell density in blood coincided with lengthier overall survival.

Trimming left V 3 bases short and J 5 bases short, with 8 bases between. This CDR3 comprises 12 residues. Germline CDR1 reads SGDLS; CDR2 reads YYNGEE. The sample consisted of PBMCs, taken before any cancer treatment. The chain employs TRBV9 and TRBJ1-2; D gene uncertain. This clonotype was obtained from a female donor with stage II lung adenocarcinoma. The CDR3 coding sequence is TGTGCCAGCAGCGGAAGGCAGTATGGCTACACCTTC. It yields the protein CASSGRQYGYTF.